This T cell receptor (beta chain) was sequenced during a study of cytomegalovirus exposure and HLA in healthy donors. Broader study findings: Overall, roughly 170 TCR beta chains were annotated as cytomegalovirus-associated.

Both 60 Vbeta primers and 13 Jbeta primers went into the PCR. Libraries were prepared by immunoSEQ multiplex PCR; TCRdb keeps only in-frame clonotypes and omits some of them. Recorded here are roughly 41,000 clones; the top ten clones represent approximately 1%. CDR1 is SGHNT and CDR2 is YENEEA in the germline V gene. The CDR3 runs to 14 residues. Trimming cost V 3 bases and J 2 bases; bases outside gene matches: 4. As regards this clone: The antigen is unknown.

V and J are TRBV11-3 and TRBJ2-7; 7 bases match TRBD1. The sequence derives from a woman aged 40 to 50 in good health and CMV-seronegative. Sequenced material: PBMCs. This CDR3 is CASSLTGSTYEQYF. The CDR3 DNA reads TGTGCCAGCAGCTTGACAGGGTCAACCTACGAGCAGTACTTC. The full variable domain, completed using reference TRBV11-3 and TRBJ2-7, is EAGVVQSPRYKIIEKKQPVAFWCNPISGHNTLYWYLQNLGQGPELLIRYENEEAVDDSQLPKDRFSAERLKGVDSTLKIQPAELGDSAVYLCASSLTGSTYEQYFGPGTRLTVT.